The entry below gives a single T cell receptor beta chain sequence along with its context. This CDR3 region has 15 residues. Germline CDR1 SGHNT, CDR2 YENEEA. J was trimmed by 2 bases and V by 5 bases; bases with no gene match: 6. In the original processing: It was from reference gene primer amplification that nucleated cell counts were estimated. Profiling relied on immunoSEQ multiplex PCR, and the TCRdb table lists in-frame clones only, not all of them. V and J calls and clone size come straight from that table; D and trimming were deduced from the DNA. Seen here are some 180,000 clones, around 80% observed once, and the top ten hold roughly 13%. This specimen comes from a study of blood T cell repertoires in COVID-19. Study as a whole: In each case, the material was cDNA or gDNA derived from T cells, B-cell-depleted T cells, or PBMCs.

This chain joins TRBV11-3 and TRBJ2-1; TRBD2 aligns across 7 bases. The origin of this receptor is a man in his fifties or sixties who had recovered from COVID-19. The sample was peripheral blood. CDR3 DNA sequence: TGTGCCAGCAGCCCCAGCGGGAATGCCTACAATGAGCAGTTCTTC. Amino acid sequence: CASSPSGNAYNEQFF.